This entry lists 3 T cell receptor beta chains sequenced from one sample in a study of shared clonotypes between healthy human individuals (dated by TCRdb to between 2020 and 2021). Library preparation was by the immunoSEQ multiplex PCR assay. TCRdb took this table from immuneACCESS and kept in-frame rearrangements with V and J called. Such tables lack part of the clones; where checked against another copy, unresolved V genes explain under half of the gap, and the rest is unexplained. The sample profile shows hundreds of thousands of clones; approximately 96% of them were found once. The ten largest make up about 0.11% of the sample. CD8 naive samples were CD45RO-negative cells positively selected for CCR7, giving a CD45RA+CCR7+ population that excluded TemRA cells. The sequenced sample was naive CD8+ T cells sorted from blood. The cell subset or site label here, explained by the study, means: CD45RA+CCR7+. The source is a woman under 40 in good health.

V gene TRBV2 combines with J gene TRBJ2-7; 10 nucleotides agree with TRBD1. Per germline, CDR1 SNHLY and CDR2 FYNNEI. With 7 bases clipped from V and 4 bases from J, the junction kept 7 bases outside the gene matches. The CDR3 totals 14 residues. CDR3 coding DNA: TGTGCCAGCACTGAGACAGGGGGCGGGTACGAGCAGTACTTC. Encoded protein: CASTETGGGYEQYF.

The chain recombines TRBV5-1 with TRBJ2-3; D might be TRBD1 or TRBD2, each matching 5 bases. Germline V gene lookup returns CDR1 SGHRS and CDR2 YFSETQ. With 4 bases removed from V and 4 bases from J, the gap between germline ends came to 16 bases. This CDR3 comprises 15 residues. CDR3 in amino acids: CASSQRDRSSDTQYF. CDR3 nucleotides: TGCGCCAGCAGCCAAAGGGACCGGAGCTCAGATACGCAGTATTTT.

This sequence joins TRBV13 and TRBJ2-3; possible D gene TRBD2, 7 bases. This CDR3 comprises 13 residues. Germline-derived CDR1 and CDR2 are PRHDT and FYEKMQ (reference sequence). The germline V and J ends were trimmed by 5 bases and 6 bases, with 12 bases remaining between them. The CDR3 spells CASSEGGEDTQYF. The CDR3 bases are TGTGCCAGCAGCGAAGGGGGGGAGGATACGCAGTATTTT.